The rows below give T cell receptor beta chains drawn from one sample of a study of metastatic and nonmetastatic thyroid tumors. With MiXCR, TCRdb called clones anew from the PCR reads. The sample records some 20,000 clones, approximately 22% being singletons. The source material was tumor tissue. These receptors were taken from a female donor with papillary thyroid cancer or a benign thyroid nodule (not recorded which). Some clones in this sample may be carry-over from other donors' samples. Each CDR3 is given with its conserved first and last residue. Clone sizes are given selectively: once, few, many, or a class where the clone is expanded.

V: TRBV7-2; size: .; CDR3: CASSPPPRGYTF
V: TRBV6-1; size: .; CDR3: CASSDPRGSGGDEQFF
V: TRBV28; size: .; CDR3: CASNFEGGAQHF
V: TRBV10-2; size: many; CDR3: CASSEARQVSTPLHF
V: TRBV19; size: .; CDR3: CASSIVRGPWTGELFF
V: TRBV6-2/TRBV6-3; size: many; CDR3: CASSYRDGELFF
V: TRBV19; size: medium-sized; CDR3: CASSRTGYEGNTIYF
V: TRBV28; size: .; CDR3: CASSPIREGWNTEAFF
V: TRBV6-1; size: .; CDR3: CASSASAARGGNTIYF
V: TRBV11-1; size: .; CDR3: CASSLRVAPGATEAFF
V: TRBV5-6; size: .; CDR3: CASSPTSRFYEQYF
V: TRBV20-1; size: medium-sized; CDR3: CSARGPRLLNTGELFF
V: TRBV4-1; size: .; CDR3: CASSQEPYGGKSNEQFF
V: TRBV4-1; size: .; CDR3: CASSQEVRAVGTGELFF
V: TRBV20-1; size: .; CDR3: CSARGTSGDTYEQYF
V: TRBV20-1; size: medium-sized; CDR3: CSARVTSGRMYNEQFF
V: TRBV20-1; size: .; CDR3: CSAIKQSSSYEQYF
V: TRBV19; size: many; CDR3: CASSASRAEQFF
V: TRBV6-2/TRBV6-3; size: many; CDR3: CASSYSGAGYNEQFF
V: TRBV12-3/TRBV12-4; size: .; CDR3: CASSITANTEAFF
V: TRBV5-1; size: medium-sized; CDR3: CASSPGTSGGYEQYF
V: TRBV6-1; size: .; CDR3: CASTKFVRYNEQFF
V: TRBV6-6; size: medium-sized; CDR3: CASSYSWRMFF
V: TRBV5-8; size: .; CDR3: CASSLAGTSGYNDQYF
V: TRBV28; size: few; CDR3: CASSPGTYGYTF
V: TRBV20-1; size: many; CDR3: CSASKNSGNTIYF
V: TRBV2; size: few; CDR3: CASGLHEQYF
V: TRBV28; size: .; CDR3: CASRDSGRAFRSEHFF
V: TRBV27; size: medium-sized; CDR3: CASSSLGAAGTDTQYF
V: TRBV6-2/TRBV6-3; size: medium-sized; CDR3: CASSYSGLAGGLNEQFF
V: TRBV2; size: .; CDR3: CASRTQAYEQYF
V: TRBV20-1; size: .; CDR3: CSWAGSRTLYTQYF
V: TRBV28; size: .; CDR3: CASSLPGIKAGELFF
V: TRBV28; size: .; CDR3: CASSWLIGLAGGSAQYF
V: TRBV30; size: .; CDR3: CAWSAPRGGRGYGYTF
V: TRBV28; size: few; CDR3: CASSLGHAEAFF
V: TRBV20-1; size: .; CDR3: CSVRLRGRCDTQYF
V: TRBV7-3; size: .; CDR3: CASSLTWVLAVTDTQYF
V: TRBV6-1; size: few; CDR3: CASLVERGTISPLHF
V: TRBV11-2; size: .; CDR3: CASSQGLAGGNEQFF
V: TRBV20-1; size: .; CDR3: CSAIRGGKAEAFF
V: TRBV28; size: medium-sized; CDR3: CASRLREYNSPLHF
V: TRBV28; size: .; CDR3: CASSLMGDFNTGELFF
V: TRBV18; size: .; CDR3: CASSKSDFAEAFF
V: TRBV9; size: medium-sized; CDR3: CASRQGGTGELFF
V: TRBV7-8; size: .; CDR3: CASSLGLSAYEQYF
V: TRBV20-1; size: .; CDR3: CNAAAAEQFF
V: TRBV5-4; size: many; CDR3: CASSSILFGDANYGYTF
V: TRBV20-1; size: many; CDR3: CSAPGQGLLAFF
V: TRBV11-2; size: .; CDR3: CASSLEGHRRFYEQYF
V: TRBV29-1; size: many; CDR3: CSVEDLNYEQYF
V: TRBV6-2/TRBV6-3; size: .; CDR3: CARIRYSYEQYF
V: TRBV6-1; size: few; CDR3: CVSKGSHDTGQLFF